This passage covers 32 T cell receptor beta chains from one sample sequenced in a study of shared clonotypes between healthy human individuals. Here immunoSEQ multiplex PCR was the method, and the copy in TCRdb shows in-frame clones only, minus some. The table has 640,000 or so clones, roughly 70% seen once; the top ten hold around 1.8%. The sample was memory CD4+ T cells sorted from blood. The subset denotes: CD45RA-negative fraction. The origin of the receptors is a woman aged 25 to 39 in good health.

Comment on this clone: This specimen includes other DNA sequences encoding the same CDR3. This chain links TRBV6-6 with TRBJ2-7; the D gene is possibly TRBD2 (6 bases). The CDR3 length is 14 residues. The ends were cut back, 5 bases at V and 0 bases at J, with 11 bases in the middle. Germline-derived CDR1 and CDR2 are MNHNY and SVGAGI (reference sequence). CDR3 bases: TGTGCCAGCAGTCGGGACTTTAGCTCCTACGAGCAGTACTTC. It encodes CASSRDFSSYEQYF.

The chain carries TRBV5-1 and TRBJ1-1; TRBD1 is a possible D gene (5 bases). Trimming took off 4 bases at V and 7 bases at J, with 20 bases between the two ends. This CDR3 region has 15 residues. CDR1 SGHRS and CDR2 YFSETQ come from the germline V gene. The CDR3 DNA sequence: TGCGCCAGCAGCCCCGGACATACTTTAGTGGATGAAGCTTTCTTT. It translates to CASSPGHTLVDEAFF.

V usage is TRBV19 and J usage is TRBJ1-2; D not resolved. The V end lost 5 bases, the J end lost 8 bases, and 12 bases lay between the germline ends. Germline values: CDR1 LNHDA, CDR2 SQIVND (reference sequence). The CDR3 contains 12 residues. The CDR3 here is CASSPPSWGYTF. The CDR3 coding sequence is TGTGCCAGTAGTCCCCCTAGCTGGGGCTACACCTTC.

The chain joins TRBV5-4 to TRBJ2-3; no definite D call. Germline CDR1 reads SGHNT; CDR2 reads YYREEE (reference sequence). This CDR3 has 14 residues. V was clipped by 4 bases and J by 2 bases, with 11 bases between them. The CDR3 nucleotides read TGTGCCAGCAGCGTGGACGGATTCACAGATACGCAGTATTTT. Translating gives CASSVDGFTDTQYF. Variable domain in full (rest from reference TRBV5-4 and TRBJ2-3): ETGVTQSPTHLIKTRGQQVTLRCSSQSGHNTVSWYQQALGQGPQFIFQYYREEENGRGNFPPRFSGLQFPNYSSELNVNALELDDSALYLCASSVDGFTDTQYFGPGTRLTVL.

This clone was seen a handful of times. J is TRBJ2-7 and V is TRBV6-5, with D tentatively TRBD1 (6 bases). CDR1 MNHEY and CDR2 SVGAGI come from the germline V gene. This CDR3 contains 14 residues. V was cut by 3 bases and J by 2 bases, with 11 bases left in between. CDR3 bases: TGTGCCAGCAGTTATGGGGACACTCCCTACGAGCAGTACTTC. Encoded protein: CASSYGDTPYEQYF.

This sequence joins TRBV18 and TRBJ2-7; TRBD1 aligns across 8 bases. The CDR3 is made up of 15 amino acids. With 3 bases clipped from V and 2 bases from J, the junction kept 6 bases outside the gene matches. Germline CDR1 and CDR2: KGHSH and LQKENI. The CDR3 loop reads CASSPSRDRPYEQYF. In DNA, the CDR3 is TGTGCCAGCTCACCCTCACGGGACAGGCCCTACGAGCAGTACTTC.

V usage is TRBV6-6 and J usage is TRBJ1-1; a possible D gene is TRBD1 (5 bases). The CDR3 runs to 14 residues. CDR1 and CDR2 (germline): MNHNY, SVGAGI (reference sequence). V lost 2 bases and J 5 bases, leaving 12 bases between the germline ends. CDR3 region: CASSYGGERTEAFF. In nucleotides, the CDR3 is TGTGCCAGCAGTTACGGGGGTGAGAGGACTGAAGCTTTCTTT.

This clone was counted only a few times. This same CDR3 is encoded by further DNA sequences in the sample. The chain employs TRBV29-1 and TRBJ1-5; D gene ambiguous. Trimming cost V 4 bases and J 3 bases, with 7 bases left between them. Germline assignment: CDR1 SQVTM and CDR2 ANQGSEA. CDR3 size: 12 residues. The CDR3 region is CSVGQLNQPQHF. As DNA, the CDR3 is TGCAGCGTTGGGCAGCTCAATCAGCCCCAGCATTTT.

This clone is a singleton in its sample. This sequence joins TRBV27 and TRBJ1-1; D is undetermined. Trimming took off 2 bases at V and 0 bases at J, with 10 bases between the two ends. Per germline, CDR1 MNHEY and CDR2 SMNVEV (reference sequence). The CDR3 length is 15 residues. The CDR3 region is CASSLMGSMNTEAFF. CDR3 sequence (DNA): TGTGCCAGCAGTTTAATGGGCAGTATGAACACTGAAGCTTTCTTT.

The chain joins TRBV5-1 to TRBJ2-6, with D perhaps TRBD1 (6 bases). V was cut by 8 bases and J by 1 base, with 16 bases left in between. The CDR3 covers 16 residues. Germline-derived CDR1 and CDR2 are SGHRS and YFSETQ. CDR3 coding DNA: TGCGCCAGTTTCCGGGACACCAAATCTGGGGCCAACGTCCTGACTTTC. Translating it yields CASFRDTKSGANVLTF.

This sequence joins TRBV27 and TRBJ1-4; maybe TRBD1 (5 bases). The CDR3 is made up of 15 amino acids. The ends were cut back, 5 bases at V and 2 bases at J, with 12 bases in the middle. Germline V gives CDR1 MNHEY, CDR2 SMNVEV (reference sequence). CDR3: CASSSSGTTNEKLFF. In nucleotides, the CDR3 is TGTGCCAGCAGTAGCAGCGGGACTACTAATGAAAAACTGTTTTTT. Variable domain in full (rest from reference TRBV27 and TRBJ1-4): EAQVTQNPRYLITVTGKKLTVTCSQNMNHEYMSWYRQDPGLGLRQIYYSMNVEVTDKGDVPEGYKVSRKEKRNFPLILESPSPNQTSLYFCASSSSGTTNEKLFFGSGTQLSVL.

The chain couples TRBV11-3 to TRBJ2-2; the D is unclear. CDR1 and CDR2 from the germline V gene are SGHNT and YENEEA. This CDR3 is built from 18 residues. V shed 5 bases and J shed 0 bases, with 19 bases lying between them. The CDR3 DNA sequence: TGTGCCAGCAGCCCCGGGTGGCGGCTAGGGTCGAACACCGGGGAGCTGTTTTTT. Residues: CASSPGWRLGSNTGELFF.

The J gene is TRBJ2-5, the V gene TRBV2, with TRBD1 matching 9 bases. The germline V gene encodes CDR1 SNHLY and CDR2 FYNNEI. Trimming took 7 bases from V and 4 from J; bases not matched to a gene: 4. The CDR3 is 13 residues long. The CDR3 bases are TGTGCCAGCACCGCGGACAGGGGAGAGACCCAGTACTTC. This translates into CASTADRGETQYF.

The chain combines TRBV27 with TRBJ1-1; 10 bases align to TRBD1. V shed 6 bases and J 1 base; nucleotides not matched to a gene: 2. This CDR3 is built from 14 residues. Germline CDR1 and CDR2: MNHEY and SMNVEV (reference sequence). The CDR3 sequence: CASRRQGANTEAFF. The DNA of the CDR3 is TGTGCCAGCAGGAGACAGGGGGCGAACACTGAAGCTTTCTTT.

DNA of the CDR3: TGTGCCAGCAGCTTGGGGACTACCCAGTACTTC. Translated, it gives CASSLGTTQYF. J is TRBJ2-7 and V is TRBV5-4, with D perhaps TRBD2 (6 bases). The germline V gene encodes CDR1 SGHNT and CDR2 YYREEE (reference sequence). The germline V and J ends were trimmed by 0 bases and 10 bases, with 8 bases remaining between them. CDR3 length equals 11 residues.

This chain joins TRBV29-1 and TRBJ2-3; TRBD1 matches 10 bases. Germline V gives CDR1 SQVTM, CDR2 ANQGSEA. V lost 8 bases to trimming and J lost 8 bases; unmatched junction nucleotides: 10. The CDR3 is 13 amino acids. CDR3 sequence (DNA): TGCAGCACCGATGACAGGGGGCCACTTACGCAGTATTTT. Protein: CSTDDRGPLTQYF.

A note on this clone: This specimen includes other DNA sequences encoding the same CDR3. This chain uses TRBV30 with TRBJ1-5; D possibly corresponds to TRBD1 (5 bases). In germline, CDR1 is GTSNPN, CDR2 SVGIG (reference sequence). The CDR3 totals 13 residues. Trimming shortened V by 3 bases and J by 4 bases, and 10 bases separated the two germline ends. DNA of the CDR3: TGTGCCTGGAGCGTACAGGAAAATCAGCCCCAGCATTTT. This encodes CAWSVQENQPQHF.

The V call is TRBV7-7, the J call TRBJ2-5; 9 positions agree with TRBD1. Unmatched junction bases numbered 9, after V lost 5 bases and J lost 5 bases. This CDR3 spans 15 amino acids. CDR1 and CDR2 from the germline V gene are SSHAT and FNYEAQ (reference sequence). The CDR3 DNA reads TGTGCCAGCAGCGCGTTCGGGACAGGGAAGGAGACCCAGTACTTC. Translating gives CASSAFGTGKETQYF.

The chain is built from TRBV29-1 and TRBJ2-3, with no clear D. The CDR3 has 13 amino acids. With 7 bases removed from V and 4 bases from J, the gap between germline ends came to 15 bases. Germline V lookup: CDR1 SQVTM, CDR2 ANQGSEA. The CDR3 DNA sequence: TGCAGCGCGGGTGGTTCAGTGGCAGATACGCAGTATTTT. It encodes CSAGGSVADTQYF.

This clone was detected once. The rearrangement joins TRBV2 to TRBJ1-3, with 7 bases aligning to TRBD1. Germline CDR1 reads SNHLY; CDR2 reads FYNNEI. The CDR3 length is 16 residues. V shed 6 bases, J shed 0 bases, and the junction held 8 bases outside the gene matches. The chain's CDR3 is CASSRGGQSSGNTIYF. DNA of the CDR3: TGTGCCAGCAGCAGAGGGGGACAGAGCTCTGGAAACACCATATATTTT. Drawing the rest from reference TRBV2 and TRBJ1-3, the complete variable domain is EPEVTQTPSHQVTQMGQEVILRCVPISNHLYFYWYRQILGQKVEFLVSFYNNEISEKSEIFDDQFSVERPDGSNFTLKIRSTKLEDSAMYFCASSRGGQSSGNTIYFGEGSWLTVV.

The rearrangement joins TRBV2 to TRBJ1-1; TRBD1 agrees at 10 bases. V lost 0 bases, J lost 13 bases, and 8 bases stayed unmatched. The CDR3 runs to 14 residues. The germline V gene encodes CDR1 SNHLY and CDR2 FYNNEI. CDR3 in DNA: TGTGCCAGCAGTGAAGCAGGGGACAGGGGCCCGGGTTTCTTT. Translating gives CASSEAGDRGPGFF.

This clone was seen ten or more times. The genes are TRBV11-1 and TRBJ2-7, with no clear D. The CDR3 contains 14 residues. Per the germline V gene, CDR1 is SGHAT and CDR2 is FQDESV (reference sequence). The V gene lost 8 bases and the J gene lost 3 bases, with 17 bases spanning the gap. The CDR3 sequence is CASRPRSGNYEQYF. In nucleotides, the CDR3 is TGTGCCAGCCGCCCCAGATCCGGAAACTACGAGCAGTACTTC.

This chain joins TRBV9 and TRBJ2-7, with unresolved D. Germline loops: CDR1 SGDLS, CDR2 YYNGEE. The germline V and J ends were trimmed by 2 bases and 4 bases, with 19 bases remaining between them. The CDR3 is 16 residues long. CDR3: CASSVSLAAGWYEQYF. The CDR3 region has the DNA TGTGCCAGCAGCGTTAGTTTGGCAGCCGGTTGGTACGAGCAGTACTTC. Complete variable domain (other parts from reference TRBV9 and TRBJ2-7): DSGVTQTPKHLITATGQRVTLRCSPRSGDLSVYWYQQSLDQGLQFLIQYYNGEERAKGNILERFSAQQFPDLHSELNLSSLELGDSALYFCASSVSLAAGWYEQYFGPGTRLTVT.

The chain combines TRBV2 with TRBJ1-1; 7 bases agree with TRBD1. J lost 5 bases, V lost 6 bases, and 9 bases had no gene match. Germline assignment: CDR1 SNHLY and CDR2 FYNNEI. CDR3 length: 14 residues. For the CDR3, the DNA is TGTGCCAGCAGCTCCAGGGGGTATCGAACTGAAGCTTTCTTT. This sequence encodes CASSSRGYRTEAFF.

This sequence joins TRBV6-6 and TRBJ2-7, with D uncertain. CDR3 size: 15 residues. Trimming took off 2 bases at V and 4 bases at J, with 15 bases between the two ends. CDR1 is MNHNY, CDR2 SVGAGI, per germline (reference sequence). CDR3 in DNA: TGTGCCAGCAGTTACACCCCGGACGTAGGGTACGAGCAGTACTTC. Protein product: CASSYTPDVGYEQYF.

The chain joins TRBV10-3 to TRBJ2-7, with TRBD1 identical over 9 bases. Germline trimming cut 4 bases from V and 0 bases from J; bases unmatched to any gene: 7. The CDR3 length is 16 residues. Germline values: CDR1 ENHRY, CDR2 SYGVKD. The CDR3 coding sequence is TGTGCCATCAGTGGCGGACAGGGGTCGATCTCCTACGAGCAGTACTTC. Translated: CAISGGQGSISYEQYF.

The V call is TRBV2, the J call TRBJ1-2; D possibly corresponds to TRBD1 (6 bases). CDR1 and CDR2 (germline): SNHLY, FYNNEI. Trimming shortened V by 5 bases and J by 3 bases, and 16 bases separated the two germline ends. CDR3 length: 15 residues. The CDR3 sequence: CASSSGHGSDYGYTF. In DNA form, the CDR3 reads TGTGCCAGCAGTTCGGGACATGGGAGCGACTATGGCTACACCTTC.

The gene calls are TRBV27 and TRBJ1-4, with TRBD1 matching 8 bases. In germline, CDR1 is MNHEY, CDR2 SMNVEV (reference sequence). The trim removed 6 bases at V and 8 bases at J, leaving 11 bases unmatched. The CDR3 has 15 residues. CDR3: CASSATGGRGEKLFF. In nucleotides, the CDR3 is TGTGCCAGCAGCGCAACAGGGGGTAGAGGGGAAAAACTGTTTTTT.

The rearrangement links TRBV11-1 to TRBJ2-3, with TRBD2 identical over 7 bases. CDR3 length equals 14 residues. The ends lost 6 bases at V and 3 bases at J; junction bases unmatched: 6. In germline, CDR1 is SGHAT, CDR2 FQDESV (reference sequence). The chain's CDR3 is CASRMAGETDTQYF. CDR3 DNA: TGTGCCAGCAGGATGGCGGGAGAGACAGATACGCAGTATTTT.

This clone was recorded a few times. The rearrangement links TRBV6-5 to TRBJ2-7, with D possibly TRBD2 on 6 matching bases. The CDR3 is made up of 14 amino acids. Germline V CDR1 and CDR2: MNHEY, SVGAGI. Trimming took off 6 bases at V and 0 bases at J, with 12 bases between the two ends. CDR3 sequence: CASSRNGGSYEQYF. In DNA, the CDR3 is TGTGCCAGCAGCCGAAACGGGGGCTCCTACGAGCAGTACTTC.

This chain links TRBV7-8 with TRBJ2-1; D call uncertain. The CDR3 extends over 14 amino acids. Trimming took off 4 bases at V and 4 bases at J, with 11 bases between the two ends. The germline V gene has CDR1 SGHVS and CDR2 FQNEAQ. DNA for the CDR3: TGTGCCAGCAGCTACAGCCCCCGGTACAATGAGCAGTTCTTC. Translated: CASSYSPRYNEQFF.

This chain links TRBV6-4 with TRBJ2-5; TRBD2 is a possible D gene (6 bases). Per the germline V gene, CDR1 is MRHNA and CDR2 is SNTAGT. Trimming removed 6 bases from V and 7 bases from J, with 18 bases in between. The CDR3 runs to 14 residues. CDR3 loop: CASRLAANSGTQYF. The CDR3 DNA reads as TGTGCCAGCAGACTAGCTGCCAATTCGGGGACCCAGTACTTC.